This TCR beta chain came from a study of cytomegalovirus exposure and HLA in healthy donors. Findings of the study overall: The records held CMV serostatus as the only immune exposure information.

The PCR made use of 60 Vbeta and 13 Jbeta primers. Sequencing used immunoSEQ multiplex PCR; TCRdb keeps in-frame clones, though not all of them. The table lists some 130,000 clones. The CDR3 sequence is 14 residues long. CDR1 and CDR2 from the germline V gene are MGHRA and YSYEKL. Trimming pared 0 bases from V and 8 bases from J, leaving 10 bases between. In the case of this clone: No antigen is known for it.

The sample taken for sequencing was PBMCs. V gene TRBV4-1 combines with J gene TRBJ1-4, with a tentative D call TRBD1 (6 bases). The sequence derives from a woman between 35 and 50 years old in good health and CMV-seronegative. CDR3 sequence (DNA): TGCGCCAGCAGCCAAGAGGGGGCAGGCGAAAAACTGTTTTTT. It encodes CASSQEGAGEKLFF.